These T cell receptor beta chains were read from a single sample in a study of T cell repertoires in cytomegalovirus infection. No antigen has been assigned to these receptors. TCRdb independently ran MiXCR on the reads; one entry per CDR3 protein. Among about 180,000 distinct CDR3 sequences listed, 20% to 25% were seen once. This sample comprised CD8+ T cells from cultured PBMCs, obtained from culture after CMV antigen stimulation. These receptors all come from a human donor in good health (CMV status not recorded). Some clones in this sample may be carry-over from other donors' samples. CDR3s include the opening cysteine and the closing phenylalanine or tryptophan. A D gene is named only where the DNA matches it firmly. The size of a clone is reported for some rows only, either as once, few or many, or as a class for expanded clones.

size,J,D,V,DNA,CDR3
few,TRBJ2-7,.,TRBV7-2,TGTGCCAGCAGCTCCACCGATAAGCCTTGGGAGCAGTACTTC,CASSSTDKPWEQYF
.,TRBJ1-2,.,TRBV12-3/TRBV12-4,TGTGCCAGCAGTTTAACCGGGACCCTGGGCGGCTACACCTTC,CASSLTGTLGGYTF
.,TRBJ2-5,TRBD2,TRBV7-9,TGTGCCAGCAGCTCCGAGCGGGGGCAAGAGACCCAGTACTTC,CASSSERGQETQYF
.,TRBJ2-4,TRBD1,TRBV28,TGTGCCAGCAGTTCGACAGGGGGGATAATAGCCAAAAACATTCAGTACTTC,CASSSTGGIIAKNIQYF
.,TRBJ1-5,.,TRBV7-8,TGTGCCAGCAGCTTATGGGGGGCGCGCAATCAGCCCCAGCATTTT,CASSLWGARNQPQHF
.,TRBJ2-3,.,TRBV9,TGTGCCAGCAGCGGTAGAGATACGCAGTATTTT,CASSGRDTQYF
medium-sized,TRBJ1-2,.,TRBV7-9,TGTGCCAGCAGCGGCAACTTAGGGTGGGGCTACACCTTC,CASSGNLGWGYTF
many,TRBJ1-1,.,TRBV6-5,TGTGCCAGCAGTTTATTCCAGGAGGCTTTTGAATCGAACACTGAAGCTTTCTTT,CASSLFQEAFESNTEAFF
few,TRBJ2-1,TRBD2,TRBV7-9,TGTGCCAGCAGCTTACTAGCGGGGGGTACGGATGAGCAGTTCTTC,CASSLLAGGTDEQFF
.,TRBJ1-1,.,TRBV11-2,TGTGCCAGCAGCCCTGAATCAGGGCGGGGTTCAGAAGCTTTCTTT,CASSPESGRGSEAFF
.,TRBJ1-4,.,TRBV7-9,TGTGCCAGCAGCTTAGCCGCAGCCACAACTAATGAAAAACTGTTTTTT,CASSLAAATTNEKLFF
.,TRBJ2-7,TRBD2,TRBV7-9,TGTGCCAGCAGCGGCGGGGGATCAACGGTCTACGAGCAGTACTTC,CASSGGGSTVYEQYF
few,TRBJ2-4,.,TRBV11-3,TGTGCCAGCAGCTTAGTAGGGCTTCTAGCCAAAAACATTCAGTACTTC,CASSLVGLLAKNIQYF
few,TRBJ1-4,.,TRBV7-2,TGTGCCAGCAGCTTCTCTAATGAAAAACTGTTTTTT,CASSFSNEKLFF
once,TRBJ1-1,TRBD1,TRBV19,TGTGCCAGTAGTATCTGGACAGGGGCCACTGAAGCTTTCTTT,CASSIWTGATEAFF
.,TRBJ1-1,.,TRBV12-3/TRBV12-4,TGTGCCAGCAGTTTTAAGGGAATCATTAACACTGAAGCTTTCTTT,CASSFKGIINTEAFF